This T cell receptor beta chain was sequenced in a study of T cell changes during pregnancy in multiple sclerosis. Clones were read by immunoSEQ multiplex PCR, and TCRdb kept only the in-frame ones, dropping some. The sample includes about 130,000 clones, about 96% seen only once; the top ten take over 0.35%. This clone was seen only once. Germline CDR1 reads SEHNR; CDR2 reads FQNEAQ (reference sequence). The CDR3 loop spans 15 amino acids. The J segment lost 5 bases and the V segment lost 6 bases, leaving 8 bases of the junction unmatched. The sequence derives from a female donor with multiple sclerosis, enrolled in a pregnancy study. This sequence joins TRBV7-9 and TRBJ2-5; TRBD1 matches at 11 bases. The starting material was peripheral blood, obtained after pregnancy. The CDR3 here is CASSSSDRGRETQYF. The CDR3 DNA reads TGTGCCAGCAGTTCCTCGGACAGGGGGCGGGAGACCCAGTACTTC.